This entry lists 17 T cell receptor beta chains sequenced from one sample in a study of identical twins. Each CDR3 protein gets one entry after TCRdb re-called the 5' RACE reads with MiXCR. The table lists around 570,000 distinct CDR3 sequences, 7.5% to 10% of them singletons. This sample also appeared in a second study, on yellow fever vaccine responses in identical twins.

Source material: PBMCs. The receptor set was obtained from a woman aged 18-29 years in good health.

This clonotype was observed at least ten times. V gene TRBV4-3 combines with J gene TRBJ2-5, with 7 bases fitting TRBD1. CDR1 LGHNA and CDR2 YSLEER come from the germline V gene. The CDR3 covers 15 residues. V dropped 1 base and J dropped 0; count of bases not matched to a gene: 2. CDR3 in DNA: TGCGCCAGCAGCCAAGGGACAGGTTACCAAGAGACCCAGTACTTC. It yields the protein CASSQGTGYQETQYF.

V usage is TRBV4-2 and J usage is TRBJ2-2; the match to TRBD1 covers 9 bases. V trimming: 4 bases; J trimming: 4 bases; junction bases outside the gene matches: 13. The CDR3 has 18 residues. Germline CDR1 is LGHNA and CDR2 is YNFKEQ. The CDR3 region is CASSLSTGTGKGTGELFF. The CDR3 nucleotides read TGTGCCAGCAGCCTTTCTACCGGGACAGGGAAGGGCACCGGGGAGCTGTTTTTT.

In this sample, this clonotype turned up a few times. The chain combines TRBV7-9 with TRBJ2-7; 8 bases match TRBD1. The CDR3 spans 14 residues. Germline V gives CDR1 SEHNR, CDR2 FQNEAQ (reference sequence). Trimming removed 5 bases from V and 3 bases from J; junction bases left unmatched: 6. The CDR3 bases are TGTGCCAGCAGCCGGGACAGGCAAGACTACGAGCAGTACTTC. As protein: CASSRDRQDYEQYF.

This clonotype has more than one count but fewer than ten. The chain has TRBV24-1 and TRBJ2-7, with a possible D match to TRBD2 (6 bases). The CDR3 covers 15 residues. The V end lost 4 bases, the J end lost 5 bases, and 17 bases lay between the germline ends. Germline V gene data show CDR1 as KGHDR and CDR2 as SFDVKD. The CDR3 coding sequence is TGTGCCACCAGTGACGCGGGACGGAAGAGGGACGAGCAGTACTTC. This gives the protein CATSDAGRKRDEQYF.

The rearrangement joins TRBV12-3 or TRBV12-4 to TRBJ1-6, with D uncertain. The length of the CDR3 is 14 residues. Trimming cost V 6 bases and J 2 bases, with 8 bases left between them. The CDR3 bases are TGTGCCAGCAGGGCGCCAACCTATAATTCACCCCTCCACTTT. Its translation is CASRAPTYNSPLHF.

This clonotype was counted ten times or more. CDR3 nucleotides: TGTGCCAGCTCACCAGGGATCAAAGAGACCCAGTACTTC. This encodes CASSPGIKETQYF. The chain links TRBV18 to TRBJ2-5; D is unclear. The length of the CDR3 is 13 residues. With 2 bases removed from V and 3 bases from J, the gap between germline ends came to 7 bases. Germline V lookup: CDR1 KGHSH, CDR2 LQKENI.

Ten or more counts support this clonotype. This CDR3 is CASSFSPGQLTDTQYF. CDR3 nucleotides: TGCGCCAGCAGCTTCTCTCCGGGACAACTTACAGATACGCAGTATTTT. The rearrangement links TRBV5-1 to TRBJ2-3, with a tentative D call TRBD1 (6 bases). The V gene lost 2 bases and the J gene lost 3 bases, with 16 bases spanning the gap. This CDR3 is built from 16 residues. Germline CDR1 is SGHRS and CDR2 is YFSETQ.

This clonotype was detected many times. The chain is built from TRBV4-3 and TRBJ2-1, with a tentative D call TRBD1 (5 bases). V lost 0 bases, J lost 13 bases, and 16 bases lay in between. The CDR3 loop spans 14 amino acids. Germline V CDR1 and CDR2: LGHNA, YSLEER. CDR3 sequence reads: CASSQDRAGVVQFF. The CDR3 bases are TGCGCCAGCAGCCAAGACAGGGCCGGTGTTGTCCAGTTCTTC.

The sample holds many counts of this clonotype. The V gene is TRBV5-1, the J gene TRBJ2-7; 8 bases match TRBD1. Trimming cost V 5 bases and J 3 bases; bases outside gene matches: 7. Germline V gene data show CDR1 as SGHRS and CDR2 as YFSETQ. This CDR3 comprises 14 residues. CDR3 residues: CASSWTGTSYEQYF. CDR3 nucleotides: TGCGCCAGCAGTTGGACAGGGACCAGCTACGAGCAGTACTTC. Drawing the rest from reference TRBV5-1 and TRBJ2-7, the complete variable domain is KAGVTQTPRYLIKTRGQQVTLSCSPISGHRSVSWYQQTPGQGLQFLFEYFSETQRNKGNFPGRFSGRQFSNSRSEMNVSTLELGDSALYLCASSWTGTSYEQYFGPGTRLTVT.

The table lists this clonotype with a few counts. The chain carries TRBV20-1 and TRBJ2-1; 11 bases map to TRBD1. Germline V gives CDR1 DFQATT, CDR2 SNEGSKA (reference sequence). Unmatched junction bases numbered 19, after V lost 0 bases and J lost 12 bases. The CDR3 contains 18 residues. The CDR3 DNA sequence: TGCAGTGCTAGAGAGCTCCTCCCGGGACAGGGGGACACTCTAGGGCAGTTCTTC. Its translation: CSARELLPGQGDTLGQFF.

The sample holds a few counts of this clonotype. The rearrangement links TRBV20-1 to TRBJ2-5; tentative D call: TRBD1 (6 bases). CDR1 is DFQATT and CDR2 is SNEGSKA in the germline V gene (reference sequence). V was pared by 4 bases and J by 7 bases, with 13 bases between. The length of the CDR3 is 12 residues. The CDR3 DNA follows: TGCAGTGCTAATCGGGACACCTCGACCCAGTACTTC. Translated, it gives CSANRDTSTQYF.

The J gene is TRBJ2-7, the V gene TRBV29-1, with a weak D call TRBD1 (6 bases). CDR3 length: 13 amino acids. Germline V lookup: CDR1 SQVTM, CDR2 ANQGSEA. The V and J ends lost 8 bases and 7 bases respectively, with 21 bases between them. The CDR3: CSITTGRLDEQYF. For the CDR3, the DNA is TGCAGCATTACGACAGGACGGCTTGATGAGCAGTACTTC.

This rearrangement joins TRBV29-1 to TRBJ2-1, with D possibly being TRBD1 (5 bases). The length of the CDR3 is 11 residues. Germline lookup yields CDR1 SQVTM and CDR2 ANQGSEA. V lost 7 bases and J 8 bases, leaving 12 bases between the germline ends. The CDR3 DNA follows: TGCAGCGCGACAGCTCTGGATGAGCAGTTCTTC. Translating gives CSATALDEQFF.

This CDR3 reads CASSSRPGKNIQYF. The CDR3 coding sequence is TGTGCCAGCAGTTCTAGGCCGGGCAAAAACATTCAGTACTTC. The chain recombines TRBV27 with TRBJ2-4; D not certain. Trimming cost V 4 bases and J 3 bases, with 10 bases left between them. The CDR3 has 14 amino acids. Germline V gene data show CDR1 as MNHEY and CDR2 as SMNVEV (reference sequence).

This clonotype has just a few counts. V usage is TRBV7-3 and J usage is TRBJ2-7; D is possibly TRBD2 (6 bases). The germline V and J ends were trimmed by 4 bases and 5 bases, with 12 bases remaining between them. CDR1 and CDR2 from the germline V gene are SGHTA and FQGTGA. The length of the CDR3 is 13 residues. This CDR3 reads CASSSIRGDEQYF. The DNA of the CDR3 is TGTGCCAGCAGCTCTATCCGCGGGGACGAGCAGTACTTC.

In nucleotides, the CDR3 is TGTGCCAGCAACAAACTCAGGGTAATGGAAAAACTGTTTTTT. This sequence encodes CASNKLRVMEKLFF. The chain has TRBV2 and TRBJ1-4; the D gene is possibly TRBD1 (5 bases). This CDR3 has 14 amino acids. V lost 7 bases to trimming and J lost 8 bases, with 17 bases between them. Germline V gene lookup returns CDR1 SNHLY and CDR2 FYNNEI.

The chain combines TRBV12-3 or TRBV12-4 with TRBJ2-5, with a weak D call TRBD1 (6 bases). This CDR3 has 14 residues. The V and J ends lost 6 bases and 9 bases respectively, with 20 bases between them. This CDR3 is CASRLGTSMWAQYF. The DNA for the CDR3 is TGTGCCAGCAGATTGGGGACATCTATGTGGGCCCAGTACTTC.